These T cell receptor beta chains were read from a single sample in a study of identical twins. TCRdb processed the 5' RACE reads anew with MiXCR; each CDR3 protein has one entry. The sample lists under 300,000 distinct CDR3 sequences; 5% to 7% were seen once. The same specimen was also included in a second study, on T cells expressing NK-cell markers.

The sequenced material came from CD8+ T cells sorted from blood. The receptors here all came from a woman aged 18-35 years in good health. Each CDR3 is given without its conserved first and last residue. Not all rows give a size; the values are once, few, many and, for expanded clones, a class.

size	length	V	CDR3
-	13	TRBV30	AWSGLAATYNEQF
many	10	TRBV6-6	ASRETVDEQY
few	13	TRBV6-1	ASSDGRLAHNEQF
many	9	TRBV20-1	SAPVNTEAF
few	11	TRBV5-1	ASSSGRINEQF
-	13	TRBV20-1	SARVRGQSYNEQF
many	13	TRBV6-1	ASSPMASGANVLT
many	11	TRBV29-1	SVELPTNTEAF
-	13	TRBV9	ASSVTAFGGYGYT
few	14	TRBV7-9	ASSLSPGTVRTTQY
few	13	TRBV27	ASSPRTGPAYEQY
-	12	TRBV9	ASSVASGRETQY
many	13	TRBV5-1	ASSLDGGAGETQY
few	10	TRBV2	ASRGASGELF
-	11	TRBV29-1	SVEWGANEKLF
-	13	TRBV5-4	ASSLSVRRAGQAF
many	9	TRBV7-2	ASSRTYEQY
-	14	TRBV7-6	ASSLDGTPLGGEQF